This T cell receptor (beta chain) stems from a study of blood T cell repertoires in COVID-19. About the research overall: The United States, Italy and Spain provided the acute and convalescent COVID-19 samples. T cells, B-cell-depleted T cells, or PBMCs provided the cDNA or gDNA that served as material.

Patients from Seattle were sampled longitudinally, starting during active infection. In the original analysis: Reference gene primers were amplified, and this amplification served to estimate nucleated cell counts. Repertoires were generated with immunoSEQ multiplex PCR, while TCRdb's copy carries only in-frame clones and drops some. D and trimming come from the DNA, and the V and J calls and clone size come from that table. The top ten clones hold around 8.9% of a sample with about 150,000 clones, 85% of them seen once. The germline gives CDR1 MNHNS, CDR2 SASEGT. CDR3 length: 15 residues. Trimming pared 3 bases from V and 0 bases from J, leaving 9 bases between.

The TCR was taken from a woman aged 80 or over with COVID-19, enrolled during active disease. Sequenced input: peripheral blood. The chain carries TRBV6-1 and TRBJ1-5; D may be TRBD1 (6 bases). The CDR3 sequence: CASSDRGYSNQPQHF. In nucleotides, the CDR3 is TGTGCCAGCAGTGACAGGGGTTATAGCAATCAGCCCCAGCATTTT.